Listed here are 17 T cell receptor beta chains from one sample, sequenced in a study of shared clonotypes between healthy human individuals. The table came from immunoSEQ multiplex PCR; TCRdb's copy has only in-frame clones and leaves some out. The table includes millions of clones, approximately 94% detected once. CD45RO-negative CD8 cells positively selected for CCR7 made up the naive population, which excluded terminally differentiated effector memory CD45RA+ cells. Source material: naive CD8+ T cells sorted from blood. These receptors originate from a man between 18 and 29 years old in good health.

The genes are TRBV5-1 and TRBJ2-3; D gene unclear. Germline V lookup: CDR1 SGHRS, CDR2 YFSETQ. Trimming shortened V by 0 bases and J by 4 bases, and 12 bases separated the two germline ends. The CDR3 extends over 15 amino acids. CDR3 sequence: CASSLGPGSADTQYF. As DNA, the CDR3 is TGCGCCAGCAGCTTGGGTCCCGGCAGCGCAGATACGCAGTATTTT.

This rearrangement joins TRBV29-1 to TRBJ2-5; D may be TRBD2 (5 bases). Looked up from germline, CDR1 is SQVTM and CDR2 is ANQGSEA. The CDR3 runs 11 residues. V was cut by 3 bases and J by 5 bases, with 7 bases left in between. The CDR3 loop reads CSVDGVETQYF. CDR3 nucleotide sequence: TGCAGCGTTGACGGGGTCGAGACCCAGTACTTC.

CDR3: CASSEAPMYAEAFF. The CDR3 DNA is TGTGCCAGCAGTGAAGCTCCAATGTACGCTGAAGCTTTCTTT. This rearrangement joins TRBV6-1 to TRBJ1-1; D gene ambiguous. V was pared by 0 bases and J by 6 bases, with 11 bases between. The germline gives CDR1 MNHNS, CDR2 SASEGT. The CDR3 covers 14 residues.

The chain is built from TRBV30 and TRBJ2-1; 14 bases agree with TRBD2. Germline assignment: CDR1 GTSNPN and CDR2 SVGIG (reference sequence). The CDR3 totals 19 residues. V lost 0 bases to trimming and J lost 4 bases; unmatched junction nucleotides: 11. This chain's CDR3 is CAWSVPSRTSGGPYNEQFF. The CDR3 region has the DNA TGTGCCTGGAGTGTACCCTCTCGGACTAGCGGGGGGCCTTACAATGAGCAGTTCTTC.

The chain combines TRBV5-1 with TRBJ2-1, with D possibly being TRBD2 (5 bases). The CDR3 loop spans 17 amino acids. Germline CDR1 reads SGHRS; CDR2 reads YFSETQ. V dropped 2 bases and J dropped 5 bases, with 20 bases sitting between them. Here the CDR3 DNA reads TGCGCCAGCAGCTTTATGTGGGAGTTCTCCCCAAACAATGAGCAGTTCTTC. It encodes CASSFMWEFSPNNEQFF.

The rearrangement uses TRBV5-6 and TRBJ2-7, with D perhaps matching TRBD2 (7 bases). The CDR3 runs to 15 residues. From germline, CDR1 is SGHDT and CDR2 YYEEEE. Trimming took off 3 bases at V and 0 bases at J, with 13 bases between the two ends. The CDR3 sequence is CASSWGGPSSYEQYF. DNA for the CDR3: TGTGCCAGCAGCTGGGGGGGCCCTAGCTCCTACGAGCAGTACTTC.

Of note for this clone: Other nucleotide sequences in the sample specify the same CDR3. The genes are TRBV7-9 and TRBJ1-1; 7 positions agree with TRBD1. The ends lost 4 bases at V and 2 bases at J; junction bases unmatched: 7. This CDR3 is 15 amino acids long. Per germline, CDR1 SEHNR and CDR2 FQNEAQ (reference sequence). The CDR3 loop is CASSSRTGGNTEAFF. The CDR3 nucleotides read TGTGCCAGCAGCTCCAGGACAGGAGGTAACACTGAAGCTTTCTTT.

The chain employs TRBV6-5 and TRBJ2-1, with D maybe TRBD1 (7 bases). Trimming removed 4 bases at V and 10 bases at J, with 14 bases between. This CDR3 has 13 residues. The germline V gene encodes CDR1 MNHEY and CDR2 SVGAGI. The DNA for the CDR3 is TGTGCCAGCAGTTTCCGACAGGGAGGCGAGCAGTTCTTC. Translating gives CASSFRQGGEQFF.

The rearrangement uses TRBV6-1 and TRBJ2-7; D gene ambiguous. The CDR3 is made up of 15 amino acids. From germline, CDR1 is MNHNS and CDR2 SASEGT. Trimming took off 7 bases at V and 0 bases at J, with 16 bases between the two ends. The CDR3, as DNA: TGTGCCAGCATAAAAAACGGCCCTAACTCCTACGAGCAGTACTTC. This encodes CASIKNGPNSYEQYF.

The CDR3 is CASSLTWTGSQPQHF. The CDR3 DNA reads as TGTGCCAGCAGTTTAACTTGGACAGGGAGCCAGCCCCAGCATTTT. The V call is TRBV28, the J call TRBJ1-5, with 8 bases fitting TRBD1. The length of the CDR3 is 15 residues. Germline V gene sequence: CDR1 MDHEN, CDR2 SYDVKM. The V gene end was trimmed by 2 bases and the J gene end by 7 bases; junction bases not matched to a gene: 7.

The chain employs TRBV6-5 and TRBJ2-2; D is perhaps TRBD2 (5 bases). The CDR3 totals 12 residues. Trimming pared 7 bases from V and 8 bases from J, leaving 11 bases between. Germline-derived CDR1 and CDR2 are MNHEY and SVGAGI. For the CDR3, the DNA is TGTGCCAGCACCGCCGGGGAGGGGGAGCTGTTTTTT. It codes for CASTAGEGELFF.

The J gene is TRBJ2-6, the V gene TRBV27, with D unresolved. Germline V CDR1 and CDR2: MNHEY, SMNVEV (reference sequence). The CDR3 covers 13 residues. Between the trimmed V and J ends, which lost 6 bases and 4 bases, there was a span of 7 bases. The CDR3 here is CASRYAGANVLTF. The DNA of the CDR3 is TGTGCCAGCAGATATGCCGGGGCCAACGTCCTGACTTTC. Looking up the rest from reference TRBV27 and TRBJ2-6 gives the full variable domain: EAQVTQNPRYLITVTGKKLTVTCSQNMNHEYMSWYRQDPGLGLRQIYYSMNVEVTDKGDVPEGYKVSRKEKRNFPLILESPSPNQTSLYFCASRYAGANVLTFGAGSRLTVL.

The genes are TRBV9 and TRBJ1-5, with 9 positions matching TRBD1. The CDR3 sequence is 17 residues long. V was clipped by 3 bases and J by 3 bases; unmatched bases: 10. Germline V gene sequence: CDR1 SGDLS, CDR2 YYNGEE. The CDR3 loop reads CASSGQGGPGNNQPQHF. Here the CDR3 DNA reads TGTGCCAGCAGCGGACAGGGGGGCCCTGGGAACAATCAGCCCCAGCATTTT.

The rearrangement joins TRBV28 to TRBJ2-1, with D hard to call. The CDR3 loop spans 11 amino acids. Trimming shortened V by 7 bases and J by 9 bases, and 10 bases separated the two germline ends. CDR1 MDHEN and CDR2 SYDVKM come from the germline V gene. The DNA for the CDR3 is TGTGCCAGCAATCGACCCGGTGAGCAGTTCTTC. This sequence encodes CASNRPGEQFF.

In nucleotides, the CDR3 is TGTGCCAGCAGCTGGGGCCAAGAGACCCAGTACTTC. Protein product: CASSWGQETQYF. V and J are TRBV5-4 and TRBJ2-5, with D hard to call. Germline V gene sequence: CDR1 SGHNT, CDR2 YYREEE (reference sequence). The CDR3 sequence is 12 residues long. V shed 3 bases and J shed 1 base, with 4 bases lying between them. Full variable domain (remainder filled in from reference TRBV5-4 and TRBJ2-5): ETGVTQSPTHLIKTRGQQVTLRCSSQSGHNTVSWYQQALGQGPQFIFQYYREEENGRGNFPPRFSGLQFPNYSSELNVNALELDDSALYLCASSWGQETQYFGPGTRLLVL.

This clone was seen only once. Other DNA sequences in the sample encode the same CDR3. The chain employs TRBV27 and TRBJ2-7, with 8 positions matching TRBD2. The CDR3 runs to 14 residues. The germline V gene has CDR1 MNHEY and CDR2 SMNVEV (reference sequence). Losses at the gene ends were 3 bases for V and 4 bases for J; bases not matched to a gene: 5. CDR3 DNA sequence: TGTGCCAGCAGTTTGAGCGGGAGAGGTTACGAGCAGTACTTC. Translating gives CASSLSGRGYEQYF.

For the CDR3, the DNA is TGTGCCAGCACCGTCGGGGGCTCCTACAATGAGCAGTTCTTC. It codes for CASTVGGSYNEQFF. The chain recombines TRBV6-1 with TRBJ2-1; weak D call: TRBD2 (6 bases). Germline CDR1 is MNHNS and CDR2 is SASEGT. V was cut by 7 bases and J by 0 bases, with 10 bases left in between. CDR3 length: 14 amino acids.